These 23 T cell receptor beta chains were sequenced from one sample in a study of cytomegalovirus exposure and HLA in healthy donors. The PCR contained 60 Vbeta and 13 Jbeta primers. This table comes from immunoSEQ multiplex PCR, and its TCRdb copy is limited to in-frame clones, with some not included. The sample includes 100,000 to 150,000 clones, roughly 79% of them seen just once. Sequences were obtained from PBMCs. All receptors come from a woman aged 40 to 50 in good health and CMV-seronegative.

The chain combines TRBV28 with TRBJ1-1, with D perhaps matching TRBD1 (5 bases). The CDR3 runs 12 residues. The germline gives CDR1 MDHEN, CDR2 SYDVKM. Trimming stripped 7 bases from V and 10 bases from J, with 16 bases between. CDR3 residues: CASTSSGGGAFF. CDR3 nucleotides: TGTGCCAGCACCTCCTCGGGGGGAGGAGCTTTCTTT.

This rearrangement joins TRBV28 to TRBJ2-7, with D possibly matching TRBD2 (5 bases). V lost 2 bases, J lost 7 bases, and 18 bases lay in between. This CDR3 has 15 residues. Germline CDR1 reads MDHEN; CDR2 reads SYDVKM. CDR3 nucleotides: TGTGCCAGCAGTTTAGGTGGGATAGTGTCGGGAGAGCAGTACTTC. Translation: CASSLGGIVSGEQYF.

The chain joins TRBV7-3 to TRBJ2-1; D might be TRBD2 (5 bases). Trimming removed 5 bases at V and 10 bases at J, with 18 bases between. The CDR3 runs to 14 residues. From germline, CDR1 is SGHTA and CDR2 FQGTGA. The CDR3: CASSRLGSAIEQFF. DNA for the CDR3: TGTGCCAGCAGCCGCCTTGGTAGCGCAATCGAGCAGTTCTTC.

The chain recombines TRBV28 with TRBJ2-7; TRBD1 aligns across 10 bases. J was trimmed by 4 bases and V by 5 bases; bases with no gene match: 5. The CDR3 totals 14 residues. In germline, CDR1 is MDHEN, CDR2 SYDVKM. The CDR3 region is CASSLDRGGYEQYF. CDR3 in DNA: TGTGCCAGCAGTCTGGACAGGGGGGGGTACGAGCAGTACTTC.

The CDR3 sequence is CASSVGGNQPQHF. CDR3 DNA sequence: TGTGCCAGCAGCGTGGGAGGGAATCAGCCCCAGCATTTT. This rearrangement joins TRBV28 to TRBJ1-5, with unresolved D. Germline V gene data show CDR1 as MDHEN and CDR2 as SYDVKM. This CDR3 contains 13 residues. The V end was cut by 6 bases, the J end by 4 bases, with 10 bases between.

The genes are TRBV2 and TRBJ2-7; TRBD1 matches 7 bases. V shed 8 bases and J 4 bases; nucleotides not matched to a gene: 14. CDR3 length equals 15 residues. Germline loops: CDR1 SNHLY, CDR2 FYNNEI. Here the CDR3 reads CASRTRDSAVYEQYF. The CDR3, as DNA: TGTGCCAGCCGGACCCGGGACAGCGCCGTATACGAGCAGTACTTC.

This clone came up once. The chain links TRBV10-2 to TRBJ2-2, with D possibly matching TRBD2 (6 bases). Trimming cost V 5 bases and J 1 base, with 17 bases left between them. Per the germline V gene, CDR1 is WSHSY and CDR2 is SAAADI. CDR3 length: 17 amino acids. The CDR3 nucleotides read TGCGCCAGCAGTCCGAAAGGAGGGGTGTTGAACACCGGGGAGCTGTTTTTT. Its protein is CASSPKGGVLNTGELFF.

The chain combines TRBV7-8 with TRBJ2-3; 11 nucleotides match TRBD2. There are 19 residues in the CDR3. J lost 3 bases, V lost 0 bases, and 11 bases had no gene match. Germline loops: CDR1 SGHVS, CDR2 FQNEAQ. The CDR3 nucleotides read TGTGCCAGCAGCTTAGCCCCCGACATTAGCGGGGGGGCAACAGATACGCAGTATTTT. It is translated as CASSLAPDISGGATDTQYF.

The V call is TRBV27, the J call TRBJ2-7, with 7 bases lining up with TRBD2. V was clipped by 6 bases and J by 6 bases; unmatched bases: 11. The CDR3 covers 14 residues. Germline lookup yields CDR1 MNHEY and CDR2 SMNVEV (reference sequence). CDR3 bases: TGTGCCAGCAGACCTCTGGCGGGAGTGGGCGAGCAGTACTTC. Amino acid sequence: CASRPLAGVGEQYF.

The V gene is TRBV29-1, the J gene TRBJ2-5; possibly TRBD2 for D (5 bases). The V end was cut by 8 bases, the J end by 5 bases, with 15 bases between. The CDR3 covers 12 residues. Looked up from germline, CDR1 is SQVTM and CDR2 is ANQGSEA. CDR3 in DNA: TGCAGCTCCAGGACTGGTGGGGAGACCCAGTACTTC. This sequence encodes CSSRTGGETQYF.

This rearrangement joins TRBV27 to TRBJ2-7, with D unclear. This CDR3 is built from 12 residues. Trimming stripped 9 bases from V and 2 bases from J, with 11 bases between. Germline lookup yields CDR1 MNHEY and CDR2 SMNVEV (reference sequence). The CDR3 DNA follows: TGTGCCAGTGCCCGAGGTCCCTACGAGCAGTACTTC. It translates to CASARGPYEQYF.

This clone has more than one count but fewer than ten. The chain has TRBV9 and TRBJ2-5; 14 bases match TRBD2. V shed 3 bases and J 5 bases; nucleotides not matched to a gene: 6. CDR1 is SGDLS, CDR2 YYNGEE, per germline. This CDR3 has 16 amino acids. The CDR3 region has the DNA TGTGCCAGCAGCGCCAGACTAGCGGGGGGGCGTGAGACCCAGTACTTC. It codes for CASSARLAGGRETQYF.

The rearrangement uses TRBV5-4 and TRBJ1-4; 7 positions match TRBD1. V shed 4 bases and J 5 bases; nucleotides not matched to a gene: 8. Germline V CDR1 and CDR2: SGHNT, YYREEE (reference sequence). CDR3 size: 15 residues. The CDR3 here is CASSATGSSNEKLFF. DNA of the CDR3: TGTGCCAGCAGCGCGACAGGGTCTTCCAATGAAAAACTGTTTTTT.

In this sample, this clone turned up a few times. The J gene is TRBJ2-2, the V gene TRBV27, with 9 bases aligning to TRBD1. With 7 bases clipped from V and 4 bases from J, the junction kept 16 bases outside the gene matches. Germline V gene data show CDR1 as MNHEY and CDR2 as SMNVEV (reference sequence). This CDR3 is built from 18 residues. The CDR3 bases are TGTGCCAGCAAGTTTAAAGCGCCGACAGGGGGGACCACCGGGGAGCTGTTTTTT. As protein: CASKFKAPTGGTTGELFF.

This clone was counted between two and nine times. The chain has TRBV7-9 and TRBJ1-2; maybe TRBD1 (6 bases). The germline V gene encodes CDR1 SEHNR and CDR2 FQNEAQ (reference sequence). This CDR3 contains 13 residues. V gave up 5 bases and J gave up 2 bases, with 9 bases separating them. The CDR3 coding sequence is TGTGCCAGCAGCCCCGGACAGAACTATGGCTACACCTTC. Translating it yields CASSPGQNYGYTF.

The chain recombines TRBV19 with TRBJ2-2, with D possibly being TRBD2 (5 bases). The CDR3 contains 17 residues. Germline loops: CDR1 LNHDA, CDR2 SQIVND (reference sequence). The germline V and J ends were trimmed by 5 bases and 2 bases, with 18 bases remaining between them. The CDR3 spells CASSAPGTSINTGELFF. CDR3 bases: TGTGCCAGTAGTGCACCGGGAACCTCAATTAACACCGGGGAGCTGTTTTTT.

The chain couples TRBV5-5 to TRBJ1-6; D not certain. Germline values: CDR1 SGHKS, CDR2 YYEKEE (reference sequence). Between the trimmed V and J ends, which lost 5 bases and 10 bases, there was a span of 19 bases. This CDR3 is 15 amino acids long. The CDR3 nucleotides are TGTGCCAGCAGTTCCACAGTCGCCGACGGCTCACCCCTCCACTTT. It encodes CASSSTVADGSPLHF.

This chain uses TRBV30 with TRBJ1-1; unclear D gene. Germline CDR1 reads GTSNPN; CDR2 reads SVGIG (reference sequence). V dropped 1 base and J dropped 4 bases, with 13 bases sitting between them. CDR3 length: 14 residues. The CDR3 nucleotides read TGTGCCTGGAGTGCCCCGATCGGAGGCACTGAAGCTTTCTTT. Residues: CAWSAPIGGTEAFF.

The rearrangement joins TRBV11-2 to TRBJ2-5; a weak D match, TRBD1 (6 bases). The DNA end is more similar to TRBJ2-7, so the J call may be wrong. The CDR3 extends over 11 amino acids. Germline CDR1 is SGHAT and CDR2 is FQNNGV. CDR3 sequence (DNA): TGTGCCAGCACAGGGGCCGTCGAGCAGTACTTC. It encodes CASTGAVEQYF.

The rearrangement links TRBV6-7 to TRBJ2-7; TRBD1 is a possible D gene (5 bases). TRBV6-7 is marked as an open reading frame, function uncertain. V lost 0 bases, J lost 0 bases, and 15 bases lay in between. The length of the CDR3 is 17 residues. The CDR3 reads CASSYSQLDTNSYEQYF. The CDR3 DNA sequence: TGTGCCAGCAGTTACTCGCAGTTGGACACCAACTCCTACGAGCAGTACTTC.

This clone was found once. V gene TRBV5-6 combines with J gene TRBJ2-2; D gene unclear. Trimming took 0 bases from V and 7 from J, leaving 16 bases between them. This CDR3 has 16 amino acids. Germline-derived CDR1 and CDR2 are SGHDT and YYEEEE. CDR3 sequence (DNA): TGTGCCAGCAGCTTGGCTGGGTTAAGAGGCATCGGGGAGCTGTTTTTT. Translated, it gives CASSLAGLRGIGELFF.

The CDR3, as DNA: TGTGCCAGCAGCCCTAACACCGGGGAGCTGTTTTTT. Amino acid sequence: CASSPNTGELFF. The chain joins TRBV27 to TRBJ2-2; D gene unclear. Looked up from germline, CDR1 is MNHEY and CDR2 is SMNVEV (reference sequence). Between the trimmed V and J ends, which lost 6 bases and 2 bases, there was a span of 4 bases. The CDR3 sequence is 12 residues long.

This sequence joins TRBV6-5 and TRBJ2-7; D possibly corresponds to TRBD2 (6 bases). Trimming pared 0 bases from V and 6 bases from J, leaving 6 bases between. This CDR3 is 12 amino acids long. Germline V gene data show CDR1 as MNHEY and CDR2 as SVGAGI. The CDR3 coding sequence is TGTGCCAGCAGTTACTCGGGGGGCGAGCAGTACTTC. This translates into CASSYSGGEQYF.